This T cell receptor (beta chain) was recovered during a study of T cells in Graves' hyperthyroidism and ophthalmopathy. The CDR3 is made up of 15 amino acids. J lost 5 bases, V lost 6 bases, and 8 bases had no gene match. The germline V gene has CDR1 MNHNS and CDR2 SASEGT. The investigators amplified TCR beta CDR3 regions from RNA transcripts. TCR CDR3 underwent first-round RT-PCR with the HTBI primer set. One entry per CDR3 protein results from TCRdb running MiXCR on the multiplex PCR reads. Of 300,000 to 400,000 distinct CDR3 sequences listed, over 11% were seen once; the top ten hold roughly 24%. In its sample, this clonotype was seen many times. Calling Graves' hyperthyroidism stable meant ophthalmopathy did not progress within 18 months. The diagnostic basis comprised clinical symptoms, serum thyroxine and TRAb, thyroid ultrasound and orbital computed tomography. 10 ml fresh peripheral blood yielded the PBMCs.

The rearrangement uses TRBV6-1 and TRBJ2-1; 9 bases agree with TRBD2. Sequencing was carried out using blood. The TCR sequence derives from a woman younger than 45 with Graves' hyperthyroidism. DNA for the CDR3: TGTGCCAGCAGGCCCGTGGTAGCGGGAGACAATGAGCAGTTCTTC. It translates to CASRPVVAGDNEQFF.